A selection of T cell receptor beta chains follows, all from one sample in a study of response to subunit inactivated influenza vaccine. TCRdb re-called the RT-PCR reads through MiXCR, storing one row per CDR3 protein. The table records some 500,000 distinct CDR3 sequences, around 13% of them present only once. The input for sequencing was PBMCs from blood, taken 40 to 50 days after vaccination. These receptors were obtained from a man in his forties or fifties who received an inactivated influenza vaccine. CDR3s leave out the opening cysteine and the closing phenylalanine or tryptophan. D genes are given only for firm matches. Clone sizes are given selectively: once, few, many, or a class where the clone is expanded.

>TRBV5-6|.|.
ASSFRTVPNGYT
>TRBV10-3|many|TRBD1
AISEASGTGAYGYT
>TRBV12-3/TRBV12-4|few|.
ASSLQGTNQPQH
>TRBV20-1|.|.
SARPPTLNNEQF
>TRBV7-6|.|TRBD2
ASSIGLVGETQY
>TRBV28|.|TRBD1
ASSFLTGSYEQY
>TRBV28|few|TRBD2
ASSPGLAGLSYEQY
>TRBV12-3/TRBV12-4|few|TRBD2
ASSLRGGSEQF
>TRBV12-3/TRBV12-4|.|TRBD2
ASSASGAQY
>TRBV4-3|many|.
ASSQDFPTRGVVRGNIQY
>TRBV20-1|few|.
SARGPGVNGYT
>TRBV20-1|.|TRBD1
SATGQGPNYGYT
>TRBV12-3/TRBV12-4|few|.
ASSQLGVYEQY
>TRBV4-3|.|TRBD2
ASSQVGGGATDTQY
>TRBV6-1|.|.
ASSEAQVRNTDTQY
>TRBV24-1|few|TRBD1
ATSPGQGKSNQPQH
>TRBV7-9|few|.
ASSPVRATNEKLF
>TRBV5-6|few|.
ASSRDRTQY